A selection of T cell receptor beta chains follows, all from one sample in a study of T cells in Graves' hyperthyroidism and ophthalmopathy. MiXCR, applied by TCRdb to the multiplex PCR reads, yields one record per CDR3 protein. The sample shows about 500,000 distinct CDR3 sequences, roughly 15% of them seen only once. What was sequenced was blood. These receptors all stem from a woman aged 25 to 39 with Graves' ophthalmopathy. Each CDR3 is given with its conserved first and last residue. Fields, in order: V gene, D gene, clone size, J gene, CDR3 DNA, CDR3 protein. D genes are given only for firm matches. A clone size is listed for some rows: how often the clone was seen (once, few, many), or a class if it is expanded.

TRBV7-2	NA	NA	TRBJ2-3	TGTGCCAGCAGCTTAGAAAGGAGTGGGGTGGGGCAGTATTTT	CASSLERSGVGQYF
TRBV6-1	NA	NA	TRBJ2-7	TGTGCCAGCAGTTCCCAAACCAACGAGCAGTACTTC	CASSSQTNEQYF
TRBV6-2/TRBV6-3	TRBD1	NA	TRBJ2-1	TGTGCCAGCACCAAACCCGTTGGACAGGGATACAATGAGCAGTTCTTC	CASTKPVGQGYNEQFF
TRBV12-3/TRBV12-4	NA	many	TRBJ2-7	TGTGCCAGCAGTCCCTGGCCCGGAGCCTACGAGCAGTACTTC	CASSPWPGAYEQYF
TRBV7-9	NA	few	TRBJ1-2	TGTGCCAGCAGCTCGGAAGTGAACTATGGCTACACCTTC	CASSSEVNYGYTF
TRBV20-1	NA	NA	TRBJ1-2	TGCAGGCCTTACCCAGGGGATGACTATGGCTACACCTTC	CRPYPGDDYGYTF
TRBV3-1	NA	many	TRBJ2-7	TGTGCCAGCAGCCATCAGGGGAATACCTACGAGCAGTACTTC	CASSHQGNTYEQYF
TRBV27	NA	many	TRBJ2-4	TGTGCCAGCAGTTTACGAAGTGGCGGCATTCAGTACTTC	CASSLRSGGIQYF
TRBV10-3	TRBD1	NA	TRBJ2-1	TGTGCCATCAGTGAGTCTCTGACAGGGACGTACAATGAGCAGTTCTTC	CAISESLTGTYNEQFF
TRBV7-9	NA	many	TRBJ2-7	TGTGCCAGCAGCCTAGATCCGGGATTCGTGTACGAGCAGTACTTC	CASSLDPGFVYEQYF
TRBV7-3	TRBD1	NA	TRBJ1-2	TGTGCCAGCAGCTCGGCGACAGGGGGCGGCTACACCTTC	CASSSATGGGYTF
TRBV20-1	NA	many	TRBJ2-7	TGCAGTGCTAGAGATTTTTCGGGACGTATGAACGAGCAGTACTTC	CSARDFSGRMNEQYF
TRBV4-1	TRBD2	few	TRBJ2-1	TGCGCCAGCAGCCAAGATTTCCTAGCGGGAGGACTCTACAATGAGCAGTTCTTC	CASSQDFLAGGLYNEQFF
TRBV11-3	NA	many	TRBJ2-3	TGTGCCAGCAGCTTAGATCTGAACACAGATACGCAGTATTTT	CASSLDLNTDTQYF
TRBV18	NA	many	TRBJ2-7	TGTGCCAGCTCACCACCCGGGTGGCGGGGAGACGAGCAGTACTTC	CASSPPGWRGDEQYF
TRBV6-2/TRBV6-3	NA	NA	TRBJ2-5	TGTGCCAGCAGCCAAAGCCGGCAAGAGACCCAGTACTTC	CASSQSRQETQYF
TRBV7-9	NA	few	TRBJ1-5	TGTGCCAGCCCCGAGGCATGGGGGAGTAATCAGCCCCAGCATTTT	CASPEAWGSNQPQHF
TRBV11-1	TRBD1	many	TRBJ2-1	TGTGCCAGCACCTCAATCACAGGGGTAAGGTCCTACAATGAGCAGTTCTTC	CASTSITGVRSYNEQFF
TRBV2	NA	many	TRBJ1-1	TGTGCCAGCAGTGACTTCTCTCTGAACACTGAAGCTTTCTTT	CASSDFSLNTEAFF
TRBV11-3	TRBD2	many	TRBJ2-1	TGTGCCAGCAGCCTCCGAGGACTAGCGGGAGGTGAGCAGTTCTTC	CASSLRGLAGGEQFF
TRBV4-3	NA	many	TRBJ2-7	TGCGCCAGCAGCCAGGAGGGACAGCAAAACTACGAGCAGTACTTC	CASSQEGQQNYEQYF
TRBV9	NA	few	TRBJ2-3	TGTGCCAGCAGCGTAGCTTACGGGCAAGGGACAGATACGCAGTATTTT	CASSVAYGQGTDTQYF
TRBV18	NA	many	TRBJ1-2	TGTGCCAGCTCACCACTCCGGGGTGAGACTTATGGCTACACCTTC	CASSPLRGETYGYTF
TRBV19	TRBD1	NA	TRBJ2-5	TGTGCCAGTAGCCTAGGAGGGGGGGACAGGGGCACGGAGACCCAGTACTTC	CASSLGGGDRGTETQYF
TRBV28	NA	many	TRBJ1-3	TGTGCCAGCAGTGACCCGGACGGGCCCAGGTTGGACACCATATATTTT	CASSDPDGPRLDTIYF
TRBV19	NA	NA	TRBJ2-3	TGTGCCAGTAGTACGGGCTCAGATACGCAGTATTTT	CASSTGSDTQYF
TRBV28	TRBD1	many	TRBJ2-7	TGTGCCAGCAGCCACACGACAGGGGCCTACGAGCAGTACTTC	CASSHTTGAYEQYF
TRBV20-1	NA	few	TRBJ2-7	TGCAGTGCCCCAACTCTCGAGCCCTTTGGAGGGGAGCAGTACTTC	CSAPTLEPFGGEQYF
TRBV6-5	NA	many	TRBJ2-7	TGTGCCAGCAGTTACGACCTTGAAGATGTCGAGCAGTACTTC	CASSYDLEDVEQYF
TRBV19	NA	NA	TRBJ1-1	TGTGCCAGTAGTATACGGGCAGGGATGAACACTGAAGCTTTCTTT	CASSIRAGMNTEAFF
TRBV28	TRBD2	few	TRBJ2-2	TGTGCCAGCAGTTTATGGCCAGAGGGACTAGCGGATCGAAGCACCGGGGAGCTGTTTTTT	CASSLWPEGLADRSTGELFF
TRBV6-2/TRBV6-3	TRBD1	NA	TRBJ2-4	TGTGCCAGCAGTGAAACACAGGGGGCAGCCAAAAACATTCAGTACTTC	CASSETQGAAKNIQYF
TRBV5-1	NA	many	TRBJ2-7	TGCGCCAGCAGCTTGAACGACGAGCAGTACTTC	CASSLNDEQYF
TRBV7-2	NA	many	TRBJ2-7	TGTGCCAGCAGCCTCTCACGGAACTACGAGCAGTACTTC	CASSLSRNYEQYF
TRBV20-1	TRBD2	many	TRBJ2-7	TGCAGTGTTGACGGGACTAGCGGGGGCTACGAGCAGTACTTC	CSVDGTSGGYEQYF
TRBV15	NA	few	TRBJ2-7	TGTGCCACCAGCAGATCGCGAAACGAGCAGTACTTC	CATSRSRNEQYF
TRBV5-6	NA	few	TRBJ2-7	TGTGCCAGCAGCTTGGGTTTAGGGGCATACGAGCAGTACTTC	CASSLGLGAYEQYF
TRBV7-2	NA	many	TRBJ2-5	TGTGCCAGCAGCACCCGATCCTCGATCCAGTACTTC	CASSTRSSIQYF
TRBV5-4	NA	NA	TRBJ1-1	TGTGCCAGCAGCTTTGGCGAGGGGACGTCTGAAGCTTTCTTT	CASSFGEGTSEAFF
TRBV2	NA	many	TRBJ2-5	TGTGCCAGCAGTGAAGGGGTAGGGCAAGAGACCCAGTACTTC	CASSEGVGQETQYF
TRBV18	NA	many	TRBJ2-3	TGTGCCAGCTCACTTTCTGAAACCACAGATACGCAGTATTTT	CASSLSETTDTQYF
TRBV28	NA	NA	TRBJ2-2	TGTGCCAGCAGCTCGGACCCTGGAAACTTCGGGGAGCTGTTTTTT	CASSSDPGNFGELFF
TRBV7-2	NA	many	TRBJ2-5	TGTGCCAGCAGCTTAGGTGCGGACACCGAGACCCAGTACTTC	CASSLGADTETQYF
TRBV15	NA	many	TRBJ2-1	TGTGCCACCAGCAGACGGAGGGCCATCAATGAGCAGTTCTTC	CATSRRRAINEQFF
TRBV11-2	NA	many	TRBJ1-1	TGTGCCAGCAGTCCGAAATGGAGGGCTTTCTTT	CASSPKWRAFF
TRBV24-1	NA	few	TRBJ1-1	TGTGCCACCAGTGACTCCGACACTGAAGCTTTCTTT	CATSDSDTEAFF
TRBV6-6	NA	many	TRBJ1-1	TGTGCCAGCAGTTACTCCGAGGGGGACCCCGAAGCTTTCTTT	CASSYSEGDPEAFF
TRBV7-6	NA	few	TRBJ2-7	TGTGCCAGCAGCCCCGGGACTGAGACCTTCCAGCAGTACTTC	CASSPGTETFQQYF
TRBV5-1	NA	NA	TRBJ1-5	TGCGTCAGCAGCTTGGACGGCAATCAGCCCCAGCATTTT	CVSSLDGNQPQHF
TRBV7-9	NA	few	TRBJ2-5	TGTGCCAGCAGCTACTCCGGGACTGCAAATTACTTC	CASSYSGTANYF
TRBV27	TRBD1	few	TRBJ1-4	TGTGCCAGCAGTCTCCAGGGGGACAGGGATGAAAAACTGTTTTTT	CASSLQGDRDEKLFF
TRBV5-6	NA	NA	TRBJ2-7	TGTGCCAGCAGCTTGGCGGAGGCCGCTCATCCTGTTTACGAGCAGTACTTC	CASSLAEAAHPVYEQYF